What follows are 18 T cell receptor beta chains derived from one specimen sequenced in a study of cytomegalovirus exposure and HLA in healthy donors. PCR employed 60 Vbeta and 13 Jbeta primers. Here immunoSEQ multiplex PCR was the method, and the copy in TCRdb shows in-frame clones only, minus some. In the table there are some 180,000 clones, roughly 73% of which are singletons. The specimen was PBMCs. The receptor source for this set is a young woman in good health and CMV-seronegative.

This clone was recorded only once. The V call is TRBV11-2, the J call TRBJ1-4, with no clear D. This CDR3 spans 14 amino acids. Germline CDR1 SGHAT, CDR2 FQNNGV. Trimming took 1 base from V and 6 from J, leaving 9 bases between them. CDR3 nucleotide sequence: TGTGCCAGCAGCTTAGGGGCAACGGATGAAAAACTGTTTTTT. This translates into CASSLGATDEKLFF.

The chain uses TRBV6-5 and TRBJ2-7; TRBD2 matches at 7 bases. Germline V gene data show CDR1 as MNHEY and CDR2 as SVGAGI. CDR3 length equals 14 residues. Germline trimming cut 8 bases from V and 8 bases from J; bases unmatched to any gene: 15. The DNA of the CDR3 is TGTGCCAGCCGTACAAGTGGGAGGGCCGGAAAGCAGTACTTC. Protein sequence: CASRTSGRAGKQYF.

The rearrangement joins TRBV5-1 to TRBJ2-5; 8 bases align to TRBD1. The end of the DNA is better explained by TRBJ2-7, so the J call may be wrong. CDR1 is SGHRS and CDR2 is YFSETQ in the germline V gene. This CDR3 is 15 amino acids long. CDR3 nucleotide sequence: TGCGCCAGCAGCTTGGAGGGACAGGTTCTCTACGAGCAGTACTTC. Encoded protein: CASSLEGQVLYEQYF.

The chain couples TRBV2 to TRBJ2-7, with D possibly matching TRBD2 (5 bases). Germline CDR1 is SNHLY and CDR2 is FYNNEI. The CDR3 runs to 11 residues. The V end lost 7 bases, the J end lost 2 bases, and 6 bases lay between the germline ends. The CDR3 coding sequence is TGTGCCAGCACGCGGGCCTACGAGCAGTACTTC. It yields the protein CASTRAYEQYF.

The chain couples TRBV4-2 to TRBJ2-7; D is unclear. V lost 4 bases, J lost 5 bases, and 15 bases lay in between. The length of the CDR3 is 14 residues. Germline CDR1 is LGHNA and CDR2 is YNFKEQ. In DNA, the CDR3 is TGTGCCAGCAGCCCTCCGATTAGAGGCCACGAGCAGTACTTC. This encodes CASSPPIRGHEQYF.

V usage is TRBV29-1 and J usage is TRBJ2-1; 9 nucleotides match TRBD2. The CDR3 is 21 amino acids. The germline V gene has CDR1 SQVTM and CDR2 ANQGSEA. The junction had 28 bases not matched to a gene; V was cut back by 7 bases and J by 3 bases. CDR3 amino acids: CSATHQETGSGLAGYYNEQFF. The CDR3 region has the DNA TGCAGCGCCACACATCAAGAGACAGGGTCAGGCCTAGCGGGGTACTACAATGAGCAGTTCTTC.

The chain recombines TRBV27 with TRBJ2-1; D possibly corresponds to TRBD2 (5 bases). CDR1 is MNHEY and CDR2 is SMNVEV in the germline V gene (reference sequence). The CDR3 has 13 residues. Trimming removed 4 bases from V and 5 bases from J, with 9 bases in between. CDR3: CASSSRGNNEQFF. CDR3 DNA sequence: TGTGCCAGCAGTTCCCGGGGAAACAATGAGCAGTTCTTC.

The chain couples TRBV18 to TRBJ1-3, with 9 bases identical to TRBD1. The junction had 2 bases not matched to a gene; V was cut back by 3 bases and J by 2 bases. This CDR3 is built from 15 residues. Germline assignment: CDR1 KGHSH and CDR2 LQKENI. The CDR3 sequence is CASSPRDRAGNTIYF. The DNA of the CDR3 is TGTGCCAGCTCACCCCGGGACAGGGCTGGAAACACCATATATTTT.

The chain joins TRBV5-1 to TRBJ1-1; a possible D gene is TRBD1 (6 bases). Germline CDR1 and CDR2: SGHRS and YFSETQ. Trimming stripped 2 bases from V and 3 bases from J, with 11 bases between. This CDR3 has 14 amino acids. DNA for the CDR3: TGCGCCAGCAGCTTATGGGGGCAGGACACTGAAGCTTTCTTT. Encoded protein: CASSLWGQDTEAFF.

The genes are TRBV5-4 and TRBJ2-1; D is possibly TRBD2 (6 bases). The CDR3 runs to 17 residues. Trimming took 5 bases from V and 0 from J, leaving 18 bases between them. In germline, CDR1 is SGHNT, CDR2 YYREEE (reference sequence). This CDR3 is CASSDWDSPSSYNEQFF. The CDR3 nucleotides read TGTGCCAGCAGTGACTGGGACTCTCCGAGCTCCTACAATGAGCAGTTCTTC.

This chain's CDR3 is CASSLQGPTNTEAFF. CDR3 nucleotides: TGTGCCAGCTCTTTACAGGGACCCACGAACACTGAAGCTTTCTTT. The chain links TRBV18 to TRBJ1-1; D is perhaps TRBD1 (6 bases). The CDR3 covers 15 residues. Germline CDR1 and CDR2: KGHSH and LQKENI. Trimming took 6 bases from V and 1 from J, leaving 15 bases between them.

This rearrangement joins TRBV18 to TRBJ2-7; 9 bases fit TRBD1. Trimming at V came to 6 bases and at J to 5 bases, leaving 8 bases not matched to a gene. Germline CDR1 KGHSH, CDR2 LQKENI. The CDR3 spans 14 residues. CDR3 nucleotide sequence: TGTGCCAGCTCCCCGGGACAGGGCTATCACGAGCAGTACTTC. Translation gives CASSPGQGYHEQYF.

The chain links TRBV19 to TRBJ2-1; 14 bases are shared with TRBD2. CDR3 length equals 17 residues. CDR1 is LNHDA and CDR2 is SQIVND in the germline V gene (reference sequence). The V gene end was trimmed by 3 bases and the J gene end by 0 bases; junction bases not matched to a gene: 1. The CDR3 DNA reads as TGTGCCAGTAGTATGGGACTAGCGGGGGACTCCTACAATGAGCAGTTCTTC. Its protein product is CASSMGLAGDSYNEQFF.

The gene calls are TRBV5-8 and TRBJ1-2; D unresolved. Germline loops: CDR1 SGHTS, CDR2 YDEGEE. The V end lost 4 bases, the J end lost 3 bases, and 7 bases lay between the germline ends. The CDR3 runs to 12 residues. CDR3 residues: CASSPTDYGYTF. The CDR3 nucleotides read TGTGCCAGCAGCCCCACGGACTATGGCTACACCTTC.

A note on this clone: One junction end does not reproduce the germline sequence, and a read error may be involved. This chain joins TRBV5-4 and TRBJ2-1; D call uncertain. This CDR3 is 11 amino acids long. Germline-derived CDR1 and CDR2 are SGHNT and YYREEE (reference sequence). The CDR3 DNA is TGTGCCAGCAGCTCCGACAATGAGCAGTTCTTC. It is translated as CASSSDNEQFF.

This chain joins TRBV5-4 and TRBJ2-2; TRBD2 aligns across 7 bases. V dropped 0 bases and J dropped 0; count of bases not matched to a gene: 2. The V gene's germline CDR1 is SGHNT and CDR2 YYREEE (reference sequence). The CDR3 is 16 residues long. The CDR3, as DNA: TGTGCCAGCAGCTTGGGGCTAGCGGCGAACACCGGGGAGCTGTTTTTT. Amino acids: CASSLGLAANTGELFF. The whole variable domain, remainder taken from reference TRBV5-4 and TRBJ2-2, is ETGVTQSPTHLIKTRGQQVTLRCSSQSGHNTVSWYQQALGQGPQFIFQYYREEENGRGNFPPRFSGLQFPNYSSELNVNALELDDSALYLCASSLGLAANTGELFFGEGSRLTVL.

This clone was counted once. The chain couples TRBV5-4 to TRBJ1-3; a possible D gene is TRBD1 (6 bases). The germline V gene encodes CDR1 SGHNT and CDR2 YYREEE (reference sequence). Trimming removed 9 bases from V and 3 bases from J, with 16 bases in between. The CDR3 runs to 14 residues. This CDR3 is CATKPGTNGNTIYF. In DNA form, the CDR3 reads TGTGCCACCAAGCCGGGGACAAATGGAAACACCATATATTTT. Full variable domain (rest looked up from reference TRBV5-4 and TRBJ1-3): ETGVTQSPTHLIKTRGQQVTLRCSSQSGHNTVSWYQQALGQGPQFIFQYYREEENGRGNFPPRFSGLQFPNYSSELNVNALELDDSALYLCATKPGTNGNTIYFGEGSWLTVV.

This clone was seen more than once but under ten times. This rearrangement joins TRBV15 to TRBJ2-6; D perhaps matches TRBD2 (6 bases). The CDR3 extends over 20 amino acids. CDR1 is LNHNV, CDR2 YYDKDF, per germline (reference sequence). Trimming took 4 bases from V and 0 from J, leaving 22 bases between them. Here the CDR3 reads CATSKSPLRDFSSGANVLTF. The CDR3 DNA reads as TGTGCCACCAGCAAATCCCCCCTCCGGGACTTTAGCTCTGGGGCCAACGTCCTGACTTTC.